This T cell receptor beta chain appears in the sequencing data of a study of human T cells and chemical hapten exposure listed by TCRdb under 2021. At the level of the whole study: For sensitization, 2% DPC in acetone was applied to a 2 cm by 2 cm area of upper inner arm skin. Throughout the study period of approximately 23 weeks, patients also received therapeutic DPC doses to the scalp every week. Patch testing was done on the upper back using Finn chambers containing 0.01% DPC, and results were scored after 6 days according to International Contact Dermatitis Research Group standards. The mostly female patient cohort included alopecia areata with under or over 50% scalp involvement, alopecia totalis and alopecia universalis. Libraries were pooled for sequencing, and per-sample TCR yields varied mainly because of small differences in library volumes within the pool. In alopecia patients, the study followed how the peripheral blood TCR repertoire changed in vivo over primary and secondary sensitization to diphenylcyclopropenone (DPC), a hapten. Patient blood was sampled pre-sensitization (week 0) and at 2, 6 and about 24 weeks after DPC sensitization. Around 29 alopecia patients provided blood for TCR sequencing at one to four time points (pre-sensitization, 2, 6 and 24 weeks).

Broad study findings and their caveats: The number of PT1 expanded TCRs positively correlated with patch test score, significant at thresholds 8, 16 and 32 but not 4. Expanded TCRs formed significantly more large CDR3 similarity clusters than pre-sensitization or healthy control sets, consistent with antigen-driven responses. All patients had alopecia, a presumed autoimmune disease, so their immune response might differ from that of healthy individuals. After repeated subsampling, the strength of the expansion versus patch-test correlation and the threshold at which it became significant changed. DPC sensitization did not change how many TCRs were above 1 in 1000 frequency, and no evidence was found of alterations in global repertoire structure.

The germline V gene yields ENHRY for CDR1 and SYGVKD for CDR2. V is pruned by 4 bases and J by 8 bases, leaving 8 bases of the junction without a gene match. The CDR3 measures 16 amino acids from cysteine to phenylalanine. The kept DNA is CDR3 alone, 48 bases in frame from the first base. In its sample, this clonotype was seen many times. What this receptor recognizes is not known. Base qualities are missing; no much larger clone stands one base away. The library was built by means of RACE. TCRdb records NextSeq 500 as the sequencer. During library preparation, unique molecular identifiers were attached to individual cDNA molecules so that TCRs could be counted in a quantitative, reproducible way. Each blood RNA sample was used to sequence both TCR alpha and TCR beta chains. As for the authors' bioinformatics: The median number of TCRs per sample was roughly 100,000, ranging from about 23,224 to 690,600. The Decombinator software suite was used to annotate the V, J and CDR3 of the TCR reads. For the PS versus PT1 abundance plots, all samples were subsampled to the same number of TCRs (28,000). TCRs were defined as expanded if absent before sensitization and observed at least eight times at the 2-week time point. The public reads were reprocessed in TCRdb via fastp at Q25 and MiXCR, keeping in-frame beta chains. Identical CDR3 proteins give one entry, which carries the most common genes and DNA. Clone size and V and J calls follow TCRdb, not the original study. The sample table records around 260,000 distinct CDR3 sequences; over 8% of these occur just once. The top ten clones comprise over 2% of the sample.

This sample's time point label indicates: pre-sensitization, week 0. The sample's treatment or condition, from its label and the paper: therapeutic diphenylcyclopropenone sensitization with weekly scalp DPC. Blood at each patch-test visit was drawn before the patch test was applied. Patients were considered eligible if aged 18 to 70, diagnosed with alopecia and deemed suitable for DPC therapy, and patients were excluded if pregnant. Unfractionated whole blood was collected in Tempus Blood RNA tubes, and total RNA was extracted from that blood. Rearrangement joined TRBV10-3 to TRBJ1-6, and TRBD1 matches 10 of the central bases. The receptor was derived from a woman aged 40 to 50 with alopecia areata. Some clones in this sample may be carry-over from other donors' samples. The input for sequencing was whole blood, taken in connection with sensitization to the hapten diphenylcyclopropenone (DPC). This receptor carries the CDR3 CAISVGFGTGDSPLHF. DNA sequence: TGTGCCATCAGTGTGGGATTTGGGACAGGGGATTCACCCCTCCACTTT.